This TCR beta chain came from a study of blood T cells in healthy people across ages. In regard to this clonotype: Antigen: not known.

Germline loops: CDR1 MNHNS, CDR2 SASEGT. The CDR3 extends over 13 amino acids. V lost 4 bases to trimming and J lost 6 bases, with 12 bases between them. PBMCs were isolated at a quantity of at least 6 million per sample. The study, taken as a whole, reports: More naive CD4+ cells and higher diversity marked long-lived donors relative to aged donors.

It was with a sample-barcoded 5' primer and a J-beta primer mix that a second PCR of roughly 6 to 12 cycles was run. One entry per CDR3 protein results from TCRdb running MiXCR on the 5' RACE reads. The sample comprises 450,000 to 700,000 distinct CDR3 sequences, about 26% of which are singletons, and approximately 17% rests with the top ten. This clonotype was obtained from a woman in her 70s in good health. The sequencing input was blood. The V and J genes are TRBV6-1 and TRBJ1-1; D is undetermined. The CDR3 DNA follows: TGTGCCAGCAGTGCAGACCCTGGCTCTGAAGCTTTCTTT. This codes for CASSADPGSEAFF.